This T cell receptor (beta chain) was sequenced during a study of blood T cell repertoires in COVID-19. At the level of the study: The analysed material was cDNA or gDNA that came from T cells, B-cell-depleted T cells, or PBMCs.

The germline CDR1 and CDR2 sequences are SGHVS and FQNEAQ. Trimming left V 5 bases short and J 8 bases short, with 15 bases between. The CDR3 loop spans 14 amino acids. Authors' data handling: From reference gene primer amplification, estimates of nucleated cell counts were derived. Repertoires were generated with immunoSEQ multiplex PCR, while TCRdb's copy carries only in-frame clones and drops some. V and J calls and clone size are those listed in that table; D and trimming were worked out from the DNA. The table includes about 64,000 clones, roughly 76% detected once. The TCR sequence derives from a human donor in a cohort sampled during active COVID-19. The rearrangement links TRBV7-8 to TRBJ1-4, with a tentative D call TRBD1 (5 bases). Sequencing input: peripheral blood. CDR3 in amino acids: CASSPRDGGEKLFF. CDR3 DNA: TGTGCCAGCAGCCCCCGGGACGGAGGGGAAAAACTGTTTTTT. Variable domain in full (rest from reference TRBV7-8 and TRBJ1-4): GAGVSQSPRYKVAKRGQDVALRCDPISGHVSLFWYQQALGQGPEFLTYFQNEAQLDKSGLPSDRFFAERPEGSVSTLKIQRTQQEDSAVYLCASSPRDGGEKLFFGSGTQLSVL.